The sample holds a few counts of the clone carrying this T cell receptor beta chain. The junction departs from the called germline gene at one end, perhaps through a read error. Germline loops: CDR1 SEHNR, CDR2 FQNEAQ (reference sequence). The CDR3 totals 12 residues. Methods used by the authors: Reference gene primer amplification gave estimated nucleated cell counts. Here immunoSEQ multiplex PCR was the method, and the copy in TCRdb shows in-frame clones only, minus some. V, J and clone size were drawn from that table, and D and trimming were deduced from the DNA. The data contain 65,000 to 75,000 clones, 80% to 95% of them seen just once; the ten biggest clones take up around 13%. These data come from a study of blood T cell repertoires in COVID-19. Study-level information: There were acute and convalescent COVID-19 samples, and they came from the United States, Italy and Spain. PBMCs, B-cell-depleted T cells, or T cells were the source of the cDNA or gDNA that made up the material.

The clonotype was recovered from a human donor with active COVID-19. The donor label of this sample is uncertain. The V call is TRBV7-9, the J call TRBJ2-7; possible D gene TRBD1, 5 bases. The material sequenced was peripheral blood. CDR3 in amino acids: CASSLVPDPGSF. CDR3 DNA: TGTGCCAGCAGCTTAGTCCCCGACCCAGGGTCCTTC.